This T cell receptor (beta chain) appears in the sequencing data of a study of T cells in Graves' hyperthyroidism and ophthalmopathy. Orbital computed tomography, thyroid ultrasound, serum thyroxine and TRAb, and clinical symptoms together informed the diagnoses. The CDR3 spans 17 residues. V gave up 8 bases and J gave up 2 bases, with 22 bases separating them. Germline CDR1 reads LNHNV; CDR2 reads YYDKDF (reference sequence). Amplified TCR beta CDR3 regions came from RNA transcripts. Researchers ran a first-round RT-PCR on the TCR CDR3 using the HTBI primer set. TCRdb processed the multiplex PCR reads anew with MiXCR; each CDR3 protein has one entry. The data contain over 500,000 distinct CDR3 sequences, approximately 48% of them singletons. Study observations and caveats: Progression to ophthalmopathy was predicted a median of 6.5 months early. Blood held most thyroid clonotypes expanded above 0.001 frequency.

This clonotype has just a few counts. Its specificity is not known. The gene calls are TRBV15 and TRBJ1-5; a weak D match, TRBD1 (6 bases). The sample was peripheral blood or thyroid tissue (not recorded which). The receptor was isolated from an adult woman with Graves' disease, either hyperthyroidism or ophthalmopathy (not recorded which). The CDR3 sequence: CATATSEGGLRNQPQHF. The CDR3 DNA is TGTGCCACCGCTACCTCAGAGGGGGGGTTGCGCAATCAGCCCCAGCATTTT.